A single sample is the source of the 25 T cell receptor beta chains below, sequenced in a study of response to subunit inactivated influenza vaccine. TCRdb redid the calling of the RT-PCR reads with MiXCR, one entry per CDR3 protein. The repertoire holds about 700,000 distinct CDR3 sequences, with about 14% as singletons. Sequences were derived from PBMCs from blood, sampled 14 to 15 days before vaccination. These receptors were collected from a man aged 45-65 years who received an inactivated influenza vaccine.

This chain uses TRBV11-2 with TRBJ1-3; D remains unclear. CDR1 is SGHAT and CDR2 is FQNNGV in the germline V gene. CDR3 length: 16 residues. The germline V and J ends were trimmed by 5 bases and 2 bases, with 16 bases remaining between them. Written as DNA, the CDR3 is TGTGCCAGCAGCGGAGTGGTCCAGGCGACTGGAAACACCATATATTTT. It encodes CASSGVVQATGNTIYF. Variable domain in full (rest from reference TRBV11-2 and TRBJ1-3): EAGVAQSPRYKIIEKRQSVAFWCNPISGHATLYWYQQILGQGPKLLIQFQNNGVVDDSQLPKDRFSAERLKGVDSTLKIQPAKLEDSAVYLCASSGVVQATGNTIYFGEGSWLTVV.

J is TRBJ1-6 and V is TRBV20-1; 8 positions match TRBD1. This CDR3 spans 14 amino acids. Per the germline V gene, CDR1 is DFQATT and CDR2 is SNEGSKA (reference sequence). The V and J ends lost 5 bases and 7 bases, in that order; junction bases with no gene match: 7. CDR3 sequence: CSAPRTGLNSPLHF. In nucleotides, the CDR3 is TGCAGTGCTCCTCGGACAGGGTTAAATTCACCCCTCCACTTT.

The table lists this clonotype with a few counts. The chain carries TRBV4-3 and TRBJ2-3, with no clear D. The CDR3 contains 16 residues. V was cut by 0 bases and J by 0 bases, with 10 bases left in between. Germline V gene data show CDR1 as LGHNA and CDR2 as YSLEER. The CDR3 here is CASSQDLGSSTDTQYF. The CDR3 DNA follows: TGCGCCAGCAGCCAAGATTTAGGCTCGAGCACAGATACGCAGTATTTT.

The chain carries TRBV6-1 and TRBJ1-1; 7 bases line up with TRBD1. There are 13 residues in the CDR3. Germline CDR1 reads MNHNS; CDR2 reads SASEGT. The V segment lost 7 bases and the J segment 4 bases; nucleotides outside the gene matches: 6. CDR3 region: CASKIQGITEAFF. In nucleotides, the CDR3 is TGTGCCAGCAAGATACAGGGGATCACTGAAGCTTTCTTT.

This rearrangement joins TRBV24-1 to TRBJ2-5, with TRBD1 matching 9 bases. The V gene end was trimmed by 5 bases and the J gene end by 2 bases; junction bases not matched to a gene: 14. This CDR3 is built from 18 residues. Germline V gene data show CDR1 as KGHDR and CDR2 as SFDVKD. CDR3 residues: CATSGAPGTGRDQETQYF. Here the CDR3 DNA reads TGTGCCACCAGTGGCGCCCCGGGGACAGGGAGGGATCAAGAGACCCAGTACTTC.

This clonotype came up many times. J is TRBJ1-5 and V is TRBV10-2, with D unclear. V dropped 4 bases and J dropped 4 bases, with 8 bases sitting between them. Germline assignment: CDR1 WSHSY and CDR2 SAAADI. CDR3 size: 13 residues. CDR3 sequence (DNA): TGCGCCAGCAGTGGGGTCTCTAATCAGCCCCAGCATTTT. It yields the protein CASSGVSNQPQHF.

This clonotype was counted only a few times. The rearrangement uses TRBV4-3 and TRBJ2-1; either TRBD1 or TRBD2 may supply D (5 bases each). The germline V and J ends were trimmed by 0 bases and 4 bases, with 10 bases remaining between them. The germline gives CDR1 LGHNA, CDR2 YSLEER. This CDR3 region has 15 residues. CDR3 protein: CASSQEGEYYNEQFF. The CDR3 DNA sequence: TGCGCCAGCAGCCAAGAGGGGGAGTATTACAATGAGCAGTTCTTC.

This chain connects TRBV7-9 to TRBJ2-3; D call uncertain. The germline V gene has CDR1 SEHNR and CDR2 FQNEAQ (reference sequence). The ends were cut back, 0 bases at V and 0 bases at J, with 13 bases in the middle. The CDR3 sequence is 17 residues long. DNA for the CDR3: TGTGCCAGCAGCTTAGCGCTCCGGAGCAGCAGCACAGATACGCAGTATTTT. Translation gives CASSLALRSSSTDTQYF. The variable domain in full, completed from reference TRBV7-9 and TRBJ2-3, reads DTGVSQNPRHKITKRGQNVTFRCDPISEHNRLYWYRQTLGQGPEFLTYFQNEAQLEKSRLLSDRFSAERPKGSFSTLEIQRTEQGDSAMYLCASSLALRSSSTDTQYFGPGTRLTVL.

The V gene is TRBV6-1, the J gene TRBJ2-2, with 7 bases lining up with TRBD2. The germline CDR1 and CDR2 sequences are MNHNS and SASEGT. V shed 7 bases and J 5 bases; nucleotides not matched to a gene: 10. The CDR3 has 15 residues. In DNA, the CDR3 is TGTGCCAGCACCCGTCGAGCGGGGAAAACCGGGGAGCTGTTTTTT. Residues: CASTRRAGKTGELFF.

The chain employs TRBV12-3 or TRBV12-4 and TRBJ2-7, with D possibly matching TRBD1 (5 bases). Trimming stripped 2 bases from V and 4 bases from J, with 12 bases between. The CDR3 contains 14 residues. The CDR3 DNA is TGTGCCAGCAGTTTAACGGACAAACGGTACGAGCAGTACTTC. This codes for CASSLTDKRYEQYF.

This clonotype was detected a few times. The chain couples TRBV5-1 to TRBJ1-3, with unresolved D. This CDR3 contains 15 residues. Germline lookup yields CDR1 SGHRS and CDR2 YFSETQ. With 1 base removed from V and 4 bases from J, the gap between germline ends came to 12 bases. CDR3 protein: CASSLTWVPGNTIYF. The CDR3 DNA sequence: TGCGCCAGCAGCTTGACTTGGGTTCCCGGAAACACCATATATTTT.

This clonotype has ten or more counts. CDR3 residues: CAIKPGIISGNTIYF. The CDR3 region has the DNA TGTGCCATCAAACCGGGGATAATCTCTGGAAACACCATATATTTT. The V call is TRBV10-3, the J call TRBJ1-3; unclear D gene. From germline, CDR1 is ENHRY and CDR2 SYGVKD. This CDR3 has 15 residues. Trimming pared 7 bases from V and 0 bases from J, leaving 13 bases between.

The V call is TRBV29-1, the J call TRBJ2-1, with D possibly matching TRBD1 (6 bases). There are 11 residues in the CDR3. Germline-derived CDR1 and CDR2 are SQVTM and ANQGSEA. Trimming stripped 4 bases from V and 5 bases from J, with 6 bases between. The CDR3 here is CSVGGHNEQFF. In DNA form, the CDR3 reads TGCAGCGTTGGGGGGCACAATGAGCAGTTCTTC.

This clonotype was seen repeatedly, ten times or more. V usage is TRBV5-1 and J usage is TRBJ2-6, with D unclear. The germline V and J ends were trimmed by 1 base and 0 bases, with 8 bases remaining between them. CDR3 size: 16 residues. From germline, CDR1 is SGHRS and CDR2 YFSETQ. The CDR3 loop is CASSLTGSSGANVLTF. The CDR3 DNA follows: TGCGCCAGCAGCTTGACCGGGTCCTCTGGGGCCAACGTCCTGACTTTC.

The chain links TRBV12-3 or TRBV12-4 to TRBJ2-5; 7 positions match TRBD2. With 10 bases clipped from V and 1 base from J, the junction kept 9 bases outside the gene matches. The CDR3 runs 14 residues. The CDR3 region has the DNA TGTGCCATCCAGCGGGATGGGTTCCAAGAGACCCAGTACTTC. This codes for CAIQRDGFQETQYF.

The chain couples TRBV20-1 to TRBJ2-7; the D gene is possibly TRBD2 (6 bases). The V and J ends lost 6 bases and 3 bases respectively, with 21 bases between them. Germline V gene sequence: CDR1 DFQATT, CDR2 SNEGSKA (reference sequence). This CDR3 is 15 amino acids long. CDR3 DNA: TGCAGTGCAGAAGTACGGCGGGAAACCCTCTACGAGCAGTACTTC. This gives the protein CSAEVRRETLYEQYF.

This clonotype was seen only a few times. The V call is TRBV10-3, the J call TRBJ1-6; D call uncertain. The CDR3 contains 14 residues. With 6 bases removed from V and 5 bases from J, the gap between germline ends came to 11 bases. CDR1 is ENHRY and CDR2 is SYGVKD in the germline V gene. The CDR3 bases are TGTGCCATCAGCGAAGGACTGGATAATTCACCCCTCCACTTT. This encodes CAISEGLDNSPLHF.

The chain combines TRBV20-1 with TRBJ2-7, with 12 positions matching TRBD2. The CDR3 sequence is 19 residues long. Germline V gene lookup returns CDR1 DFQATT and CDR2 SNEGSKA (reference sequence). V trimming: 6 bases; J trimming: 0 bases; junction bases outside the gene matches: 18. The CDR3 here is CSAPSRGGLAGTLSYEQYF. In DNA, the CDR3 is TGCAGTGCCCCTAGCAGGGGAGGACTAGCGGGGACGCTCTCCTACGAGCAGTACTTC.

The J gene is TRBJ2-7, the V gene TRBV6-5; possible D gene TRBD1, 6 bases. Per the germline V gene, CDR1 is MNHEY and CDR2 is SVGAGI. The CDR3 is 11 amino acids. The V end was cut by 10 bases, the J end by 5 bases, with 12 bases between. CDR3 in DNA: TGTGCCACACGGCAGGGGAACGAGCAGTACTTC. Amino acid sequence: CATRQGNEQYF.

This clonotype was counted ten times or more. V is TRBV20-1 and J is TRBJ2-1; D gene unclear. The germline CDR1 and CDR2 sequences are DFQATT and SNEGSKA (reference sequence). The CDR3 consists of 12 residues. Trimming pared 1 base from V and 8 bases from J, leaving 9 bases between. CDR3 sequence reads: CSARGSGHEQFF. CDR3 sequence (DNA): TGCAGTGCTAGAGGTTCCGGGCATGAGCAGTTCTTC.

This clonotype showed up just a few times. The chain carries TRBV20-1 and TRBJ1-2; weak D call: TRBD1 (6 bases). The V end was cut by 0 bases, the J end by 4 bases, with 15 bases between. Germline V lookup: CDR1 DFQATT, CDR2 SNEGSKA (reference sequence). This CDR3 comprises 15 residues. DNA for the CDR3: TGCAGTGCTAGAGATCCCAGGGGTGCGCGCTATGGCTACACCTTC. It codes for CSARDPRGARYGYTF.

The sample holds a few counts of this clonotype. This chain uses TRBV19 with TRBJ2-3; the match to TRBD2 covers 7 bases. Per germline, CDR1 LNHDA and CDR2 SQIVND (reference sequence). The V and J ends lost 4 bases and 1 base, in that order; junction bases with no gene match: 11. This CDR3 is 17 amino acids long. The CDR3 reads CASSRDPSGGRTDTQYF. Written as DNA, the CDR3 is TGTGCCAGTAGTAGGGATCCCTCGGGGGGACGCACAGATACGCAGTATTTT.

This clonotype was recorded a few times. The chain is built from TRBV1 and TRBJ1-5. TRBV1 is an annotated pseudogene. The CDR3 sequence is 13 residues long. Here the CDR3 DNA reads TGCACCAGCAGTCTTCTCACGAGTCAGCCCCAGCATTTT. Translation gives CTSSLLTSQPQHF.

In this sample, this clonotype turned up a few times. The chain uses TRBV6-5 and TRBJ2-5, with no clear D. This CDR3 contains 17 residues. The germline CDR1 and CDR2 sequences are MNHEY and SVGAGI. The V end lost 0 bases, the J end lost 2 bases, and 16 bases lay between the germline ends. DNA of the CDR3: TGTGCCAGCAGTTACTCTTGGCGTCTTAACAAACAAGAGACCCAGTACTTC. Translating gives CASSYSWRLNKQETQYF.

This clonotype was observed at least ten times. The V gene is TRBV12-3 or TRBV12-4, the J gene TRBJ1-5, with no clear D. Trimming took 6 bases from V and 0 from J, leaving 3 bases between them. The CDR3 has 12 amino acids. The DNA for the CDR3 is TGTGCCAGCAGGTATAGCAATCAGCCCCAGCATTTT. This encodes CASRYSNQPQHF.